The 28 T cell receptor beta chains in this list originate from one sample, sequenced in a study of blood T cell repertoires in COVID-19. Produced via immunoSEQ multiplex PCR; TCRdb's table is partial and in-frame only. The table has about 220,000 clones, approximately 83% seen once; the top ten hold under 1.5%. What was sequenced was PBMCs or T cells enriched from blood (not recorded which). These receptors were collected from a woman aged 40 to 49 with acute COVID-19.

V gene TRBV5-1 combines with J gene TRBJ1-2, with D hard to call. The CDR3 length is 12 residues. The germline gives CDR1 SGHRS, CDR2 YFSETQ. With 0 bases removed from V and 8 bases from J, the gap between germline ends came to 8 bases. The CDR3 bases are TGCGCCAGCAGCTTGGATGACTCCGGCTACACCTTC. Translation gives CASSLDDSGYTF. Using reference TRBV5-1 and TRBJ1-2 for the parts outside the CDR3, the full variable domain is KAGVTQTPRYLIKTRGQQVTLSCSPISGHRSVSWYQQTPGQGLQFLFEYFSETQRNKGNFPGRFSGRQFSNSRSEMNVSTLELGDSALYLCASSLDDSGYTFGSGTRLTVV.

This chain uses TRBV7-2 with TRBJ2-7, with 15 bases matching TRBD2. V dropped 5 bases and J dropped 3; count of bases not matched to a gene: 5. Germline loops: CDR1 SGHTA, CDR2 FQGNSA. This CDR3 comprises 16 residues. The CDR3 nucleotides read TGTGCCAGCAGCCCAGGACTAGCGGGAGGGTTCTACGAGCAGTACTTC. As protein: CASSPGLAGGFYEQYF.

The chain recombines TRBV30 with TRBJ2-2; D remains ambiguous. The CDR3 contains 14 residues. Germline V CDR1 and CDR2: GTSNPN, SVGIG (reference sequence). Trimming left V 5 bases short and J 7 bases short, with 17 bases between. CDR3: CAWAQESFGGELFF. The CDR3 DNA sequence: TGTGCCTGGGCGCAAGAGTCTTTCGGCGGGGAGCTGTTTTTT.

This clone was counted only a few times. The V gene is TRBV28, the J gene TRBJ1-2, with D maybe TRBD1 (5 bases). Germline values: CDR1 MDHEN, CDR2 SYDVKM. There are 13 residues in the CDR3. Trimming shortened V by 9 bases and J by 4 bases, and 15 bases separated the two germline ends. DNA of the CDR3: TGTGCCAGTATGGGGGGGATGTCCTATGGCTACACCTTC. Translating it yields CASMGGMSYGYTF.

CDR3 bases: TGCGCCAGCAGCTTGTCAGGGGGCCTCACTGAAGCTTTCTTT. Protein: CASSLSGGLTEAFF. The chain is built from TRBV5-1 and TRBJ1-1, with 8 bases aligning to TRBD1. In germline, CDR1 is SGHRS, CDR2 YFSETQ. V lost 1 base to trimming and J lost 4 bases; unmatched junction nucleotides: 3. This CDR3 region has 14 residues. The complete variable domain, with remaining parts taken from reference TRBV5-1 and TRBJ1-1, reads KAGVTQTPRYLIKTRGQQVTLSCSPISGHRSVSWYQQTPGQGLQFLFEYFSETQRNKGNFPGRFSGRQFSNSRSEMNVSTLELGDSALYLCASSLSGGLTEAFFGQGTRLTVV.

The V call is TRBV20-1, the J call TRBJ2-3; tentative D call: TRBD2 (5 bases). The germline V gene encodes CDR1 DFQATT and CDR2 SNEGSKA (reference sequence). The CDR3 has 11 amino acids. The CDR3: CSEFGGDTQYF. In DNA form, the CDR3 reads TGCAGCGAATTTGGAGGAGATACGCAGTATTTT.

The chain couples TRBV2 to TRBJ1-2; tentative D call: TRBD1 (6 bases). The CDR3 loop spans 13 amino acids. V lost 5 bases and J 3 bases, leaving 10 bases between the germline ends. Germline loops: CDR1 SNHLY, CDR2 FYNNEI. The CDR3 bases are TGTGCCAGCAGTTCACAGGGTGACTATGGCTACACCTTC. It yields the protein CASSSQGDYGYTF.

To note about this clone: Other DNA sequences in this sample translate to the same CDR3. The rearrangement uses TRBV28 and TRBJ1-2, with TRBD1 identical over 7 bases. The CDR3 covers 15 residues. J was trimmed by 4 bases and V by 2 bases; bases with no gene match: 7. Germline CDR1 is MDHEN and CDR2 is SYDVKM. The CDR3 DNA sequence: TGTGCCAGCAGTTTAGGGGACAGCAGCTTCTATGGCTACACCTTC. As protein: CASSLGDSSFYGYTF.

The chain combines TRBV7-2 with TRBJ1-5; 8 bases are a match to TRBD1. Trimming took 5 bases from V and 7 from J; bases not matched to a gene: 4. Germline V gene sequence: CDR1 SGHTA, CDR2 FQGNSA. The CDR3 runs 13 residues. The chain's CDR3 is CASSDRGGQPQHF. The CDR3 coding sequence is TGTGCCAGCAGCGACAGGGGAGGACAGCCCCAGCATTTT.

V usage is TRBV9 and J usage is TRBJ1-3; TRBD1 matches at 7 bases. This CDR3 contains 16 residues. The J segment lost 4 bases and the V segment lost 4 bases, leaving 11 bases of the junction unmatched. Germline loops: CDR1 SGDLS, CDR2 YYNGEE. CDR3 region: CASSPTTGVTGNTIYF. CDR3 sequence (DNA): TGTGCCAGCAGCCCGACCACAGGGGTTACAGGAAACACCATATATTTT.

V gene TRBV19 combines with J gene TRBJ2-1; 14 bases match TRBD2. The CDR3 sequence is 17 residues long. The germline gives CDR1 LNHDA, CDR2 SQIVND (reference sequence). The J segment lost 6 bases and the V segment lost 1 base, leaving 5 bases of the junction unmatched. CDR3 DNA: TGTGCCAGTAGTATAGTTCCGGGACTAGCGGGAGTCAATGAGCAGTTCTTC. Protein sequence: CASSIVPGLAGVNEQFF.

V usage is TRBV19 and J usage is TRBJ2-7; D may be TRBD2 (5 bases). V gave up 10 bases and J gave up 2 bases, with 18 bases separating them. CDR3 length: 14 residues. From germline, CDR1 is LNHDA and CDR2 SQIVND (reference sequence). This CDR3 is CATRDRAYPYEQYF. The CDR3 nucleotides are TGTGCCACCCGGGATCGGGCCTACCCCTACGAGCAGTACTTC. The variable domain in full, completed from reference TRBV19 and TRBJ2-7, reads DGGITQSPKYLFRKEGQNVTLSCEQNLNHDAMYWYRQDPGQGLRLIYYSQIVNDFQKGDIAEGYSVSREKKESFPLTVTSAQKNPTAFYLCATRDRAYPYEQYFGPGTRLTVT.

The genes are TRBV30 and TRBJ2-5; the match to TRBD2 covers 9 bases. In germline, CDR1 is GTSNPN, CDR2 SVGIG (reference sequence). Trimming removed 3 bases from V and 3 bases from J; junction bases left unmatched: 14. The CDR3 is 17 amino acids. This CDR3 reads CAWRPPPPGLAKETQYF. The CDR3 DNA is TGTGCCTGGAGACCCCCACCCCCGGGACTAGCAAAAGAGACCCAGTACTTC.

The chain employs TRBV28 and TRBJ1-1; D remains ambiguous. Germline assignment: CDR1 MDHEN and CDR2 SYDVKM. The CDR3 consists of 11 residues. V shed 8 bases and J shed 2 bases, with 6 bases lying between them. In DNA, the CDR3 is TGTGCCAGCCAGGTAAACACTGAAGCTTTCTTT. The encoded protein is CASQVNTEAFF.

The CDR3 protein is CASSYMPEALHF. The CDR3, as DNA: TGTGCCAGCAGTTATATGCCTGAGGCCCTCCACTTT. The gene calls are TRBV12-3 or TRBV12-4 and TRBJ1-6; D is uncertain. Between the trimmed V and J ends, which lost 4 bases and 14 bases, there was a span of 12 bases. This CDR3 is built from 12 residues.

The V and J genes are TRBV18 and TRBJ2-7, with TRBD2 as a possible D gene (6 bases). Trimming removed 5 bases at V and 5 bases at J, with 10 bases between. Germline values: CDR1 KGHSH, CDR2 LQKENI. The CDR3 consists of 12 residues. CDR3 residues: CASSLLAHEQYF. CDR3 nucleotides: TGTGCCAGCTCATTACTAGCTCACGAGCAGTACTTC. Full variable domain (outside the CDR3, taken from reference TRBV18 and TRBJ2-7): NAGVMQNPRHLVRRRGQEARLRCSPMKGHSHVYWYRQLPEEGLKFMVYLQKENIIDESGMPKERFSAEFPKEGPSILRIQQVVRGDSAAYFCASSLLAHEQYFGPGTRLTVT.

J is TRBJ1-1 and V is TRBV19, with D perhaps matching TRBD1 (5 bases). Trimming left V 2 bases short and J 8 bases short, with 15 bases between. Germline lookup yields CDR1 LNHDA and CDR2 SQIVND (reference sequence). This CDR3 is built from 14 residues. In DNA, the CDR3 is TGTGCCAGTAGTATAAGGAAGACAGCCCAGGAAGCTTTCTTT. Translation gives CASSIRKTAQEAFF.

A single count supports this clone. CDR3 protein: CASSLDSGEGVREQYF. As DNA, the CDR3 is TGTGCCAGCAGCTTAGATTCAGGGGAGGGAGTGCGTGAGCAGTACTTC. The chain employs TRBV7-2 and TRBJ2-7; D possibly corresponds to TRBD2 (7 bases). Trimming stripped 1 base from V and 7 bases from J, with 20 bases between. CDR1 SGHTA and CDR2 FQGNSA come from the germline V gene. The CDR3 loop spans 16 amino acids.

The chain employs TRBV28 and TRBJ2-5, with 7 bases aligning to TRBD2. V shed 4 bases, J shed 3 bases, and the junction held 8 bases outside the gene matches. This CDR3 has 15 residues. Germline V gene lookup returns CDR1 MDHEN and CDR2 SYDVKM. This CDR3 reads CASSSGTNAEETQYF. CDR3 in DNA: TGTGCCAGCAGTTCCGGGACTAACGCCGAAGAGACCCAGTACTTC.

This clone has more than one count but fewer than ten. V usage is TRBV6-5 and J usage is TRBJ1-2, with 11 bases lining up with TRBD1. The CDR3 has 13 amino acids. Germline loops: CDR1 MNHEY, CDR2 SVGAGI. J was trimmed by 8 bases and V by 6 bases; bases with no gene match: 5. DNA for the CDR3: TGTGCCAGCAGGGACAGGGGGCTGAGGGGCTACACCTTC. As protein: CASRDRGLRGYTF.

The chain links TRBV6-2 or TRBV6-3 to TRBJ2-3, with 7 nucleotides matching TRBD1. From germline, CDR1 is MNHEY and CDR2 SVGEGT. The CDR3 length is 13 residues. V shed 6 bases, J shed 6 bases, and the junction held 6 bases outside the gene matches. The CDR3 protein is CASSDRVGDTQYF. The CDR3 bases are TGTGCCAGCAGCGACAGGGTCGGTGATACGCAGTATTTT.

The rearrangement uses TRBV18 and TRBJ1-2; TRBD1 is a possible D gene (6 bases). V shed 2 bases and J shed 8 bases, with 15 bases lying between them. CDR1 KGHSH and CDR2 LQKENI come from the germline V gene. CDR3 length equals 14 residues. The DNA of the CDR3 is TGTGCCAGCTCACCAGGGACATCCCCCGGGGGCTACACCTTC. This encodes CASSPGTSPGGYTF.

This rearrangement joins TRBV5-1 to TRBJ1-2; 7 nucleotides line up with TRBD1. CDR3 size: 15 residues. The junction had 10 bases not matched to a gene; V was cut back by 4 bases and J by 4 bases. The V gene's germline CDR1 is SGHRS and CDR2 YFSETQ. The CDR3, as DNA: TGCGCCAGCAGCGATCAGGCAGGGGGAGTCTATGGCTACACCTTC. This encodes CASSDQAGGVYGYTF.

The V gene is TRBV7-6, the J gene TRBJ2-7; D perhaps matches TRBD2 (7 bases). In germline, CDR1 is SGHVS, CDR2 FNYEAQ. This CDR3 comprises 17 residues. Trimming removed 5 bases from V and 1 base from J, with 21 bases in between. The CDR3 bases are TGTGCCAGCAGCCCGTTTGTGGGGGGGCTTACTTCCTACGAGCAGTACTTC. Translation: CASSPFVGGLTSYEQYF.

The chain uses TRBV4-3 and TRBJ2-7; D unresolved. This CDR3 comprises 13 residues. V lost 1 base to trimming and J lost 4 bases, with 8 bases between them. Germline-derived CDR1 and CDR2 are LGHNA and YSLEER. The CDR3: CASSQVGGYEQYF. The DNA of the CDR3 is TGCGCCAGCAGCCAAGTCGGCGGTTACGAGCAGTACTTC.

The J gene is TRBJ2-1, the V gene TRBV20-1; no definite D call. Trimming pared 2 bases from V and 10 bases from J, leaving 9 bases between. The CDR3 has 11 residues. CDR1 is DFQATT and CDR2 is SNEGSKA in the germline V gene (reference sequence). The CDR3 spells CSARRSREQFF. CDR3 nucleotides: TGCAGTGCTAGAAGGTCTAGAGAGCAGTTCTTC.

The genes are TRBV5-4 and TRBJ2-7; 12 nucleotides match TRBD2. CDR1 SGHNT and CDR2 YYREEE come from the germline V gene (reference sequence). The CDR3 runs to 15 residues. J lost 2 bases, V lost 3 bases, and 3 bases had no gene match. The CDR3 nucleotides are TGTGCCAGCAGCTCGGGACTAGCGGGCCCCTACGAGCAGTACTTC. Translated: CASSSGLAGPYEQYF.

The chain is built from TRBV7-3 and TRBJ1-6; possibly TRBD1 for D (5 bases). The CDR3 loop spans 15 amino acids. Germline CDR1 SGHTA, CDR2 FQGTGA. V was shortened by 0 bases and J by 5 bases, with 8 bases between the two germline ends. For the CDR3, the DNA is TGTGCCAGCAGCTTAACAGGGGCTGATAATTCACCCCTCCACTTT. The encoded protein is CASSLTGADNSPLHF.